This T cell receptor (beta chain) was retrieved from a study of blood T cell repertoires in COVID-19 (dated by TCRdb to 2020 to 2021). At the level of the whole study: The collaborator samples originated in the United States, Italy and Spain and spanned the acute and convalescent phases of COVID-19. The prospective study material was composed of cDNA or gDNA derived from T cells, B-cell-depleted T cells, or PBMCs. The sample metadata nearly always contained a de-identified subject ID, COVID-19 status, age in years and sex. The samples were drawn from two sources: the first 160 participants of the ongoing ImmuneRACE study, and 1,200 or so subjects contributed by 6 global collaborators. HLA class I and class II types, where available, came from metadata supplied by the sample provider rather than from assay-based typing. The dataset comprised deeply sampled blood TCRbeta repertoires from subjects exposed to, actively infected with, or recovered from COVID-19. A freely available public database, intended as a resource for researchers studying the immune response to SARS-CoV-2, is where the repertoires were released.

Each collaborating institution followed its own protocols to collect whole blood in K2EDTA tubes. Collaborator samples were shipped for TCRbeta analysis as frozen whole blood, isolated PBMCs, or DNA extracted from either sample type. TCRbeta CDR3 regions were amplified from genomic DNA using the immunoSEQ Assay, a bias-controlled multiplex PCR. Processing in the source paper ran as follows. The number of nucleated cells in each sample was estimated from the amplification of reference gene primers within the assay. Sequence reads were collapsed and filtered to measure the absolute abundance of every unique TCRbeta CDR3 rearrangement. For each sample, productive Simpson clonality was calculated as the square root of Simpson's diversity index across productive rearrangements. The table was pulled from immuneACCESS by TCRdb, which kept in-frame rearrangements only. Such tables lose some clones; where checked, under half of the loss comes from unresolved V genes, and the rest has no known cause. The V and J calls and clone size come from that table; D and trimming were worked out from the DNA. The sample yields about 200,000 clones; around nine tenths were counted once. Of the sample, 3% to 3.5% is held by the ten largest clones.

About this clone: Its recognized antigen is unknown. No base-level quality is on record; no much larger clone is a single base apart.

What the work shows at the level of the full study, not this receptor alone: The amount of clinical and demographic metadata varied by source and participant and was provided uncurated.

V is pruned by 1 base and J by 12 bases, leaving 8 bases of the junction without a gene match. CDR1 GTSNPN and CDR2 SVGIG are derived from the germline V gene (reference sequence). The cysteine opens and the phenylalanine closes a CDR3 of 13 amino acids. The read is trimmed to its CDR3 DNA, 39 bases read in frame from base 1. Sequencing was done on a sample of peripheral blood. The source of this sequence is a man between 60 and 75 years old with acute or convalescent COVID-19. The chain couples TRBV30 to TRBJ2-1; 8 central nucleotides agree with TRBD1. The sequence in DNA is TGTGCCTGGAGTGCGGGACAGGAAAGAAGGCAGTTCTTC. The translation is CAWSAGQERRQFF.